This T cell receptor (beta chain) was identified during a study of tumor-infiltrating lymphocytes in localized non-small cell lung cancer. Study background: The cohort mixed smokers and never-smokers, several histologies, and some post-neoadjuvant-chemotherapy samples. Each patient gave resected tumor and non-adjacent uninvolved lung tissue.

Study results and limitations: Tumor T-cell fraction from TCR sequencing was not associated with recurrence-free survival (p = 0.61). TCR sequencing covered a subset of patients with enough tissue.

The method was immunoSEQ multiplex PCR; TCRdb's version includes in-frame clones alone and lacks a portion of them. The sample has 9,500 to 10,000 clones, less than 75% seen once. Trimming removed 2 bases at V and 4 bases at J, with 14 bases between. Germline lookup yields CDR1 SGHVS and CDR2 FNYEAQ. The CDR3 covers 15 residues. Note on this clone: Antigen specificity is unknown.

Sequenced sample: lung tumor tissue. The TCR sequence derives from a human donor with non-small cell lung cancer. V is TRBV7-6 and J is TRBJ1-2; TRBD1 is a possible D gene (6 bases). The CDR3 protein is CASSLIEGGGYGYTF. The CDR3 bases are TGTGCCAGCAGCTTAATCGAGGGGGGAGGCTATGGCTACACCTTC.